This TCR beta chain appears in the sequencing data of a study of control samples from healthy donors and cancer patients. Germline V gene data show CDR1 as MNHEY and CDR2 as SMNVEV (reference sequence). The CDR3 consists of 15 residues. Trimming shortened V by 2 bases and J by 2 bases, and 13 bases separated the two germline ends. Only in-frame clones appear in the TCRdb table, and some are missing; sequencing was by immunoSEQ multiplex PCR. The table lists 150,000 to 200,000 clones, approximately 92% of them singletons. Source material: blood. The chain employs TRBV27 and TRBJ2-7, with D maybe TRBD1 (5 bases). This sequence originates from a man aged 30 to 39 in good health. Written as DNA, the CDR3 is TGTGCCAGCAGTTTAGGGGCGGATTTTCCCTACGAGCAGTACTTC. Its translation is CASSLGADFPYEQYF.